This is a list of T cell receptor beta chains from one sample in a study of pediatric ulcerative colitis. The repertoire was sequenced with immunoSEQ multiplex PCR; TCRdb's copy has only in-frame clones and lacks some. Here the sample spans about 35,000 clones, roughly 81% being singletons. Sequencing input: gut tissue. The source of these receptors is a boy aged 10-17 years with mild ulcerative colitis. The CDR3 runs from the conserved cysteine through the conserved F or W. D genes are given only for firm matches. Clone size, where shown, is once, few, many, or a class for clones that have expanded.

clone size	J gene	V gene	D gene	CDR3 protein	CDR3 DNA
NA	TRBJ2-1	TRBV6-1	TRBD2	CASRRLAGADNEQFF	TGTGCCAGCAGAAGACTAGCGGGGGCCGACAATGAGCAGTTCTTC
NA	TRBJ1-1	TRBV30	NA	CAWTEFMSWAGEAFF	TGTGCCTGGACCGAATTCATGTCCTGGGCTGGTGAAGCTTTCTTT
NA	TRBJ1-2	TRBV30	NA	CAWSPGNYGYTF	TGTGCCTGGAGTCCAGGAAACTATGGCTACACCTTC
NA	TRBJ2-5	TRBV5-4	TRBD2	CASRTSGGGEETQYF	TGTGCCAGCAGGACTAGCGGGGGGGGCGAAGAGACCCAGTACTTC
NA	TRBJ2-1	TRBV4-1	NA	CASSPRGALSYNEQFF	TGCGCCAGCAGTCCCCGGGGGGCCCTGTCCTACAATGAGCAGTTCTTC
NA	TRBJ1-2	TRBV28	NA	CASSLMSVYYGYTF	TGTGCCAGCAGTTTGATGTCCGTATACTATGGCTACACCTTC
once	TRBJ2-2	TRBV10-3	TRBD2	CAIGRGGVGELFF	TGTGCCATTGGACGGGGGGGCGTCGGGGAGCTGTTTTTT
NA	TRBJ2-2	TRBV23-1	NA	CASSQSRPRLTGELFF	TGCGCCAGCAGTCAATCCCGCCCCCGACTAACCGGGGAGCTGTTTTTT
once	TRBJ2-7	TRBV5-1	NA	CASSLEVRREQYF	TGCGCCAGCAGCTTGGAAGTGCGACGGGAGCAGTACTTC
NA	TRBJ1-1	TRBV5-8	NA	CASRQGFATEAFF	TGTGCCAGCAGACAGGGTTTTGCCACTGAAGCTTTCTTT
NA	TRBJ2-1	TRBV11-2	TRBD2	CASSLVGGVTLHEQFF	TGTGCCAGCAGCTTGGTGGGGGGGGTTACCCTCCATGAGCAGTTCTTC
NA	TRBJ2-7	TRBV5-6	NA	CASSLGPTNPYEQYF	TGTGCCAGCAGCCTCGGACCGACCAACCCCTACGAGCAGTACTTC
few	TRBJ1-2	TRBV7-2	NA	CASSLESVRPRGGYTF	TGTGCCAGCAGCTTAGAGTCGGTCAGGCCGAGGGGTGGCTACACCTTC
NA	TRBJ2-7	TRBV10-2	TRBD1	CASSEYPGQGQYEQYF	TGCGCCAGCAGTGAGTATCCGGGACAGGGGCAATACGAGCAGTACTTC
NA	TRBJ2-5	TRBV5-1	NA	CASSFQETQYF	TGCGCCAGCAGCTTTCAAGAGACCCAGTACTTC
NA	TRBJ2-5	TRBV5-1	TRBD2	CASSPLAGVETQYF	TGCGCCAGCAGCCCGCTAGCGGGAGTAGAGACCCAGTACTTC
NA	TRBJ1-2	TRBV18	TRBD1	CASSPGQGNYGYTF	TGTGCCAGCTCACCGGGACAGGGAAACTATGGCTACACCTTC
NA	TRBJ1-3	TRBV6-1	NA	CASSESNWRNTIYF	TGTGCCAGCAGTGAAAGTAACTGGAGAAACACCATATATTTT
NA	TRBJ2-1	TRBV7-9	NA	CASSLQGQGQFF	TGTGCCAGCAGCTTACAGGGTCAGGGGCAGTTCTTC
once	TRBJ1-1	TRBV20-1	TRBD1	CSASVTGQAFF	TGCAGTGCTAGCGTGACAGGGCAAGCTTTCTTT
NA	TRBJ2-6	TRBV30	NA	CAWSMGSGANVLTF	TGTGCCTGGAGTATGGGGTCTGGGGCCAACGTCCTGACTTTC
NA	TRBJ2-6	TRBV5-1	NA	CASSSSGGGGANVLTF	TGCGCCAGCAGCTCCTCGGGGGGCGGTGGGGCCAACGTCCTGACTTTC
few	TRBJ1-5	TRBV7-9	TRBD1	CASSSGTGVGVNQPQHF	TGTGCCAGCAGTTCGGGGACAGGGGTAGGTGTCAATCAGCCCCAGCATTTT
NA	TRBJ2-5	TRBV5-6	TRBD2	CASSLPSGGALETQYF	TGTGCCAGCAGCTTGCCTAGCGGGGGGGCCCTGGAGACCCAGTACTTC
NA	TRBJ2-3	TRBV30	TRBD1	CAWSVGGQGTDTQYF	TGTGCCTGGAGTGTCGGGGGACAGGGCACAGATACGCAGTATTTT
few	TRBJ1-1	TRBV7-9	NA	CASSFRGSNTEAFF	TGTGCCAGCAGCTTCCGGGGATCGAACACTGAAGCTTTCTTT
NA	TRBJ1-1	TRBV10-3	TRBD1	CATRQGNTEAFF	TGTGCCACAAGACAGGGTAACACTGAAGCTTTCTTT
NA	TRBJ2-7	TRBV7-6	NA	CASSPSYSYEQYF	TGTGCCAGCAGCCCAAGTTACTCCTACGAGCAGTACTTC
NA	TRBJ1-2	TRBV5-4	TRBD1	CASRGQWIYGYTF	TGTGCCAGCCGGGGACAGTGGATCTATGGCTACACCTTC
NA	TRBJ1-5	TRBV5-6	NA	CASSVGLREVYQPQHF	TGTGCCAGCTCTGTGGGATTGAGGGAGGTGTATCAGCCCCAGCATTTT
NA	TRBJ1-2	TRBV7-2	TRBD1	CASSRTGMDGYTF	TGTGCCAGCAGTCGGACAGGGATGGATGGCTACACCTTC
NA	TRBJ2-4	TRBV15	NA	CATSREREGLLRF	TGTGCCACCAGCAGAGAGCGTGAGGGCCTACTACGTTTC
NA	TRBJ2-7	TRBV16	NA	CASSRGAPSYEQYF	TGTGCCAGCAGCCGCGGGGCCCCATCCTACGAGCAGTACTTC
NA	TRBJ2-5	TRBV11-2	NA	CASSQPVQETQYF	TGTGCCAGCAGCCAACCGGTACAAGAGACCCAGTACTTC
once	TRBJ2-5	TRBV30	TRBD2	CAWSVAGGETQYF	TGTGCCTGGAGTGTAGCGGGGGGAGAGACCCAGTACTTC
NA	TRBJ2-7	TRBV2	TRBD2	CASSEDSGLAYEQYF	TGTGCCAGCAGTGAAGATTCGGGACTAGCCTACGAGCAGTACTTC
once	TRBJ1-1	TRBV18	TRBD1	CASSPRTGRWGRTEAFF	TGTGCCAGCTCACCGCGGACAGGCCGATGGGGAAGGACTGAAGCTTTCTTT
NA	TRBJ1-2	TRBV5-1	NA	CASSQENYGYTF	TGCGCCAGCAGCCAAGAAAACTATGGCTACACCTTC
few	TRBJ1-1	TRBV19	NA	CASSINQGNTEAFF	TGTGCCAGTAGTATTAATCAGGGGAACACTGAAGCTTTCTTT
NA	TRBJ2-3	TRBV5-5	NA	CASSWGAVSTDTQYF	TGTGCCAGCAGCTGGGGGGCGGTAAGCACAGATACGCAGTATTTT
NA	TRBJ2-1	TRBV5-1	NA	CASSPGAGDNEQFF	TGCGCCAGCAGCCCGGGGGCCGGGGACAATGAGCAGTTCTTC
NA	TRBJ2-2	TRBV6-4	NA	CASNEKGANTGELFF	TGTGCCAGCAACGAGAAGGGGGCGAACACCGGGGAGCTGTTTTTT
few	TRBJ1-2	TRBV29-1	NA	CSVALGGGKGYTF	TGCAGCGTTGCCCTCGGAGGGGGGAAGGGCTACACCTTC
NA	TRBJ2-7	TRBV18	NA	CASSPTYEQYF	TGTGCCAGCTCACCTACCTACGAGCAGTACTTC
NA	TRBJ1-1	TRBV5-5	NA	CASSLRGYGEAFF	TGTGCCAGCAGCTTGAGGGGGTACGGTGAAGCTTTCTTT
NA	TRBJ1-2	TRBV30	NA	CAWSPGAGYGYTF	TGTGCCTGGAGTCCGGGGGCGGGGTATGGCTACACCTTC
NA	TRBJ1-6	TRBV21-1	NA	CASSKRGARPHF	TGTGCCAGCAGCAAAAGGGGTGCGCGGCCCCACTTT
few	TRBJ2-2	TRBV7-9	NA	CASRRLDTGELFF	TGTGCCAGCAGGAGACTCGACACCGGGGAGCTGTTTTTT
NA	TRBJ1-2	TRBV5-1	NA	CASSAIRGGVGYTF	TGCGCCAGCAGCGCGATAAGGGGGGGAGTTGGCTACACCTTC
NA	TRBJ2-1	TRBV29-1	TRBD1	CSADRGLSDEQFF	TGCAGCGCCGACAGGGGGCTTAGCGATGAGCAGTTCTTC
NA	TRBJ2-1	TRBV7-6	NA	CASSLAPTATYNEQFF	TGTGCCAGCAGCTTAGCCCCGACAGCAACCTACAATGAGCAGTTCTTC
NA	TRBJ1-4	TRBV4-2	NA	CASSHPLGGVNEKLFF	TGTGCCAGCAGCCACCCTCTGGGGGGGGTTAATGAAAAACTGTTTTTT
NA	TRBJ1-1	TRBV5-1	NA	CASSLERHRNTEAFF	TGCGCCAGCAGCTTGGAAAGGCATCGGAACACTGAAGCTTTCTTT
NA	TRBJ1-2	TRBV5-8	NA	CASSLVVGFVNYGYTF	TGTGCCAGCAGCTTGGTGGTGGGCTTTGTAAACTATGGCTACACCTTC
NA	TRBJ1-6	TRBV18	NA	CASSPDRNSPLHF	TGTGCCAGCTCACCAGACAGGAATTCACCCCTCCACTTT
NA	TRBJ1-1	TRBV6-4	NA	CASSDGGECTEAFF	TGTGCCAGCAGTGACGGGGGAGAGTGCACTGAAGCTTTCTTT
NA	TRBJ2-6	TRBV13	TRBD2	CASSLLRGGSGANVLTF	TGTGCCAGCAGCTTACTGCGGGGGGGCTCTGGGGCCAACGTCCTGACTTTC
NA	TRBJ2-7	TRBV21-1	NA	CASPRALRLAETYEQYF	TGTGCCAGCCCGAGAGCCCTACGACTAGCCGAGACCTACGAGCAGTACTTC
NA	TRBJ2-7	TRBV7-9	TRBD1	CASSPDRGLVYEQYF	TGTGCCAGCAGCCCGGACAGGGGGCTTGTCTACGAGCAGTACTTC
once	TRBJ1-6	TRBV7-2	TRBD1	CASSIRGPNSPLHF	TGTGCCAGCAGCATCAGGGGGCCCAATTCACCCCTCCACTTT